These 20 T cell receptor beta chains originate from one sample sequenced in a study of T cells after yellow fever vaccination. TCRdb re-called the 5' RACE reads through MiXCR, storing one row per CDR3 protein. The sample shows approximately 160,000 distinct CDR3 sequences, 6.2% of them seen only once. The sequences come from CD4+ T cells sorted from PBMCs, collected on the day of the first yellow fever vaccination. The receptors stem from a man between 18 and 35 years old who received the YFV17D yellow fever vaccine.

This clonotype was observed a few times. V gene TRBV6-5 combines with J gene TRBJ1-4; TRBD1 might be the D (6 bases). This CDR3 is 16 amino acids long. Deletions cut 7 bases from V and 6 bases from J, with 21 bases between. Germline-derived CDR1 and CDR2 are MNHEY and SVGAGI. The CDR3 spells CASKGRGAVGYEKLFF. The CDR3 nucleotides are TGTGCCAGCAAGGGTAGGGGGGCCGTCGGGTATGAAAAACTGTTTTTT.

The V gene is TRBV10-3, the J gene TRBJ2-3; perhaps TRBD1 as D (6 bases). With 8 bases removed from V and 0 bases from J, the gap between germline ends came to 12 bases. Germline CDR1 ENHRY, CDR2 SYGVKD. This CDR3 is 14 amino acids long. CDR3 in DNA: TGTGCCATCTTAGGGGGAAGGAGCACAGATACGCAGTATTTT. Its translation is CAILGGRSTDTQYF.

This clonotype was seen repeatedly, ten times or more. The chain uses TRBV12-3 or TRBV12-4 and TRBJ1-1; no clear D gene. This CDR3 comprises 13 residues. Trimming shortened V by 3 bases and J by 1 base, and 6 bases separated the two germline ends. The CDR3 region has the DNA TGTGCCAGCAGTTTCGGGCGGAACACTGAAGCTTTCTTT. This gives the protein CASSFGRNTEAFF.

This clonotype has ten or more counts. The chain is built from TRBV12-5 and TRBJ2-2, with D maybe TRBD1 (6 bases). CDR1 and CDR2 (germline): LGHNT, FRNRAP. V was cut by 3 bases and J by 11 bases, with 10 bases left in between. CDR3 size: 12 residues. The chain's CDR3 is CASGLGGKELFF. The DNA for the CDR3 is TGTGCTAGTGGTTTAGGGGGAAAAGAGCTGTTTTTT.

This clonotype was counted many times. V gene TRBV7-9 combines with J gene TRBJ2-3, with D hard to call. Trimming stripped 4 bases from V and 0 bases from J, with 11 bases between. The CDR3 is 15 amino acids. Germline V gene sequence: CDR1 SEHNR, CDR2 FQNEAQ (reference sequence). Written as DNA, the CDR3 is TGTGCCAGCAGCTGGGGAACGGTTAGCACAGATACGCAGTATTTT. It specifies CASSWGTVSTDTQYF.

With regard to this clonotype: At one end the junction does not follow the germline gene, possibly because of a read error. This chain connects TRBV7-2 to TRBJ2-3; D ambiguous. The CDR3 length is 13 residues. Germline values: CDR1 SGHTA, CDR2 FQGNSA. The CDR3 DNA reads TGTTCCAGCAGCTTATTCCGCACAGATACGCAGTATTTT. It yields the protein CSSSLFRTDTQYF.

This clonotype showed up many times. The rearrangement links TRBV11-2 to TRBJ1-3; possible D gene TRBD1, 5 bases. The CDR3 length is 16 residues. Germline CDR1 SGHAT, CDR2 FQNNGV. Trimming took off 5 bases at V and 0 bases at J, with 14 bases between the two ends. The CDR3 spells CASSPRQGGSGNTIYF. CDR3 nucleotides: TGTGCCAGCAGCCCCCGCCAGGGAGGCTCTGGAAACACCATATATTTT.

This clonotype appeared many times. This CDR3 reads CASSSGGKNTEAFF. The CDR3 DNA follows: TGTGCCAGCAGCTCCGGGGGTAAGAACACTGAAGCTTTCTTT. The genes are TRBV28 and TRBJ1-1; tentatively, D is TRBD1 (5 bases). This CDR3 contains 14 residues. Deletions cut 6 bases from V and 1 base from J, with 12 bases between. CDR1 and CDR2 from the germline V gene are MDHEN and SYDVKM. The variable domain in full, with the rest retrieved from reference TRBV28 and TRBJ1-1, is DVKVTQSSRYLVKRTGEKVFLECVQDMDHENMFWYRQDPGLGLRLIYFSYDVKMKEKGDIPEGYSVSREKKERFSLILESASTNQTSMYLCASSSGGKNTEAFFGQGTRLTVV.

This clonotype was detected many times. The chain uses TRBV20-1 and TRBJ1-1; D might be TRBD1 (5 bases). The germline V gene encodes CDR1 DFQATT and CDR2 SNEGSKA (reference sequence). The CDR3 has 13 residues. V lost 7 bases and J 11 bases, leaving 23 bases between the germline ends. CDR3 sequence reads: CSVNDPTGVGAFF. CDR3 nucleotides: TGCAGTGTAAATGACCCGACGGGGGTTGGGGCTTTCTTT.

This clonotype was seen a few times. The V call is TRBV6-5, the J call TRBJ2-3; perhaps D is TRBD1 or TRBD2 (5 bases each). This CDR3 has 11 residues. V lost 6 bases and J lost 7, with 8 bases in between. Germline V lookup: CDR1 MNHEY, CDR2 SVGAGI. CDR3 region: CASRGPNTQYF. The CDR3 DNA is TGTGCCAGCAGGGGACCCAATACGCAGTATTTT.

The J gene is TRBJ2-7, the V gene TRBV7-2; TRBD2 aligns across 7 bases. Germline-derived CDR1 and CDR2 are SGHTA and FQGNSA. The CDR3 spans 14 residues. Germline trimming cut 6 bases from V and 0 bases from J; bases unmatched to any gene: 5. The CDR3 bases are TGTGCCAGCAGTTCGGGGGGTAACTCCTACGAGCAGTACTTC. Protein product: CASSSGGNSYEQYF.

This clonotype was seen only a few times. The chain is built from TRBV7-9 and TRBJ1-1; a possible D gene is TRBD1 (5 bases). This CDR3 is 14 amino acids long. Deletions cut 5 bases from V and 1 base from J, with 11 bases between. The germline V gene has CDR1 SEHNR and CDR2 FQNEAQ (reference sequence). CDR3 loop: CASSIHDRNTEAFF. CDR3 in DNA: TGTGCCAGCAGCATCCATGACAGGAACACTGAAGCTTTCTTT.

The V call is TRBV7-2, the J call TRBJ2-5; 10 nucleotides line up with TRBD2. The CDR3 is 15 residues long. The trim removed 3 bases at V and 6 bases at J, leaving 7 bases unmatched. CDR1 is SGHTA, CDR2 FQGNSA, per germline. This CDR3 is CASSFTAGGEKTQYF. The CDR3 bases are TGTGCCAGCAGCTTCACAGCGGGGGGGGAAAAGACCCAGTACTTC.

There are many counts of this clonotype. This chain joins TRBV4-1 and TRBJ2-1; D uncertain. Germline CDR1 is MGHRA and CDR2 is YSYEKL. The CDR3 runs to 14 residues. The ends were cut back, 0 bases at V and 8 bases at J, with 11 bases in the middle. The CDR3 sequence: CASSQDYKGYEQFF. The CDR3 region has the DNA TGCGCCAGCAGCCAAGATTACAAAGGCTATGAGCAGTTCTTC.

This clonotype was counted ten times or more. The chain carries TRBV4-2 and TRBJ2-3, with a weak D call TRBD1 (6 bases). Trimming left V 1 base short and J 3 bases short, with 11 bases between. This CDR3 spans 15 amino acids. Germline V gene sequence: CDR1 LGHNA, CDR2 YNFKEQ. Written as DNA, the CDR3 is TGTGCCAGCAGCCAAGGCCCAGGGGATACAGATACGCAGTATTTT. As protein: CASSQGPGDTDTQYF.

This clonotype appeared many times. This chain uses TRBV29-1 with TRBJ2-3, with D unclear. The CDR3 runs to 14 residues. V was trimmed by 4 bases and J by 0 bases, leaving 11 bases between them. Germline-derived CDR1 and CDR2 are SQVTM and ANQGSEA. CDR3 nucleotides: TGCAGCGTTGCCCCCGGGTCTAGCACAGATACGCAGTATTTT. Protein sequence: CSVAPGSSTDTQYF.

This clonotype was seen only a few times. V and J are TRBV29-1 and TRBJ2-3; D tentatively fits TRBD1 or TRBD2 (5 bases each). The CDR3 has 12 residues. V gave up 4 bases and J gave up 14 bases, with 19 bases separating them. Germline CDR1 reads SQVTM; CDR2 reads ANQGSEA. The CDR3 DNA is TGCAGCGTTGGGGGAATAGGGACCGAACGGTATTTT. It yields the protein CSVGGIGTERYF.

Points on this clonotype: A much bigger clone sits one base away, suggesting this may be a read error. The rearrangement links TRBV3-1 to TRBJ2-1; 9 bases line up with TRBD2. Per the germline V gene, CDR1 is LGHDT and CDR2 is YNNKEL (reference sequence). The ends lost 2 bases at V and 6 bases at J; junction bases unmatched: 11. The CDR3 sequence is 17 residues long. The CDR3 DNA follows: TGTGCCAGCAGCCAAAAGTCCGGGACTAGCTGGGGCAATGAGCAGTTCTTC. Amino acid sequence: CASSQKSGTSWGNEQFF.

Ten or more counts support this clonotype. The DNA for the CDR3 is TGTGCCAGCAGTTTAGCCTATGGGGGGGCCGTCGCAGATACGCAGTATTTT. It specifies CASSLAYGGAVADTQYF. The rearrangement uses TRBV27 and TRBJ2-3; possible D gene TRBD2, 7 bases. Germline CDR1 reads MNHEY; CDR2 reads SMNVEV (reference sequence). The CDR3 loop spans 17 amino acids. V lost 2 bases and J 4 bases, leaving 19 bases between the germline ends.

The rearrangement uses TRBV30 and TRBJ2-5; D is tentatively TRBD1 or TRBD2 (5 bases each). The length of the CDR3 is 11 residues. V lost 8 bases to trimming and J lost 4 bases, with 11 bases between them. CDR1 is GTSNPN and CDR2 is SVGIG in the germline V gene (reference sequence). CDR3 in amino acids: CARSGGETQYF. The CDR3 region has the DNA TGTGCCCGCTCTGGGGGAGAGACCCAGTACTTC.